These 16 T cell receptor beta chains share one sample of origin, sequenced in a study of CD8 T cells in Susac syndrome. RNA, at about 0.45 to 1 ug, was reverse transcribed with random hexamers. TCRdb re-derived calls from the immunoSEQ multiplex PCR reads in MiXCR, one entry per CDR3 protein. The repertoire holds some 190,000 distinct CDR3 sequences, roughly 95% seen once, with over 0.08% in the top ten. The sequenced material came from CD4+ T cells from PBMCs. The receptors shown here come from a human donor in good health.

The gene calls are TRBV30 and TRBJ2-7; 7 positions match TRBD1. After removal of 1 base from V and 3 bases from J, the junction contained 3 bases not matched to a gene. CDR3 length equals 13 residues. CDR1 GTSNPN and CDR2 SVGIG come from the germline V gene (reference sequence). CDR3 in amino acids: CAWSGDSNYEQYF. CDR3 nucleotides: TGTGCCTGGAGTGGGGACAGTAACTACGAGCAGTACTTC.

This chain links TRBV28 with TRBJ2-1, with 10 bases identical to TRBD2. Unmatched junction bases numbered 2, after V lost 3 bases and J lost 3 bases. Germline-derived CDR1 and CDR2 are MDHEN and SYDVKM. The CDR3 is made up of 15 amino acids. DNA of the CDR3: TGTGCCAGCAGTTTGAGCGGGAGGGTCTACAATGAGCAGTTCTTC. Its protein is CASSLSGRVYNEQFF.

The V and J genes are TRBV7-8 and TRBJ2-7; D uncertain. Germline CDR1 and CDR2: SGHVS and FQNEAQ. The V end lost 4 bases, the J end lost 4 bases, and 8 bases lay between the germline ends. The CDR3 extends over 12 amino acids. The CDR3 region has the DNA TGTGCCAGCAGCTCCGACGTGTACGAGCAGTACTTC. This encodes CASSSDVYEQYF.

The DNA of the CDR3 is TGTGCCAGCAGTTTATGGGCTATGGGTGAGCAGTACTTC. This codes for CASSLWAMGEQYF. The rearrangement joins TRBV27 to TRBJ2-7, with D uncertain. The CDR3 totals 13 residues. V was shortened by 1 base and J by 7 bases, with 11 bases between the two germline ends. The germline CDR1 and CDR2 sequences are MNHEY and SMNVEV (reference sequence).

V and J are TRBV29-1 and TRBJ2-1, with 8 bases lining up with TRBD2. V dropped 5 bases and J dropped 5; count of bases not matched to a gene: 8. CDR1 is SQVTM, CDR2 ANQGSEA, per germline. The CDR3 totals 14 residues. CDR3 nucleotides: TGCAGCGTTTTCAAAACTAGCGGTCACAATGAGCAGTTCTTC. This codes for CSVFKTSGHNEQFF.

The gene calls are TRBV30 and TRBJ2-3; no definite D call. V dropped 1 base and J dropped 2 bases, with 7 bases sitting between them. This CDR3 has 13 amino acids. Germline assignment: CDR1 GTSNPN and CDR2 SVGIG (reference sequence). The CDR3 coding sequence is TGTGCCTGGAGTGGCAGGACCACAGATACGCAGTATTTT. This codes for CAWSGRTTDTQYF. Based on the CDR3 plus reference TRBV30 and TRBJ2-3, the full variable domain is SQTIHQWPATLVQPVGSPLSLECTVEGTSNPNLYWYRQAAGRGLQLLFYSVGIGQISSEVPQNLSASRPQDRQFILSSKKLLLSDSGFYLCAWSGRTTDTQYFGPGTRLTVL.

V usage is TRBV20-1 and J usage is TRBJ2-3; D unresolved. Germline-derived CDR1 and CDR2 are DFQATT and SNEGSKA (reference sequence). The V end lost 3 bases, the J end lost 3 bases, and 10 bases lay between the germline ends. The CDR3 has 13 residues. CDR3 residues: CSASRLGTDTQYF. CDR3 DNA sequence: TGCAGTGCTAGTAGACTCGGTACAGATACGCAGTATTTT.

The gene calls are TRBV29-1 and TRBJ1-3, with no clear D. Trimming stripped 4 bases from V and 1 base from J, with 5 bases between. The CDR3 is 12 amino acids. CDR1 and CDR2 from the germline V gene are SQVTM and ANQGSEA. The CDR3 coding sequence is TGCAGCGTTGGGGAATCTGGAAACACCATATATTTT. This encodes CSVGESGNTIYF.

The chain couples TRBV29-1 to TRBJ2-1; 13 nucleotides match TRBD2. V lost 1 base and J lost 8; bases outside the gene matches: 8. From germline, CDR1 is SQVTM and CDR2 ANQGSEA. This CDR3 comprises 16 residues. CDR3 protein: CSVEGTSGRGVDEQFF. The CDR3 nucleotides read TGCAGCGTTGAAGGGACTAGCGGGAGAGGTGTCGATGAGCAGTTCTTC.

The chain combines TRBV30 with TRBJ2-2; a weak D match, TRBD1 (5 bases). Germline lookup yields CDR1 GTSNPN and CDR2 SVGIG (reference sequence). CDR3 size: 17 residues. V was trimmed by 1 base and J by 3 bases, leaving 18 bases between them. DNA for the CDR3: TGTGCCTGGAGTGCGTTCCCCAGGGTACCGTACACCGGGGAGCTGTTTTTT. Its translation is CAWSAFPRVPYTGELFF.

The V and J genes are TRBV20-1 and TRBJ2-1; D uncertain. Germline V CDR1 and CDR2: DFQATT, SNEGSKA (reference sequence). V was pared by 6 bases and J by 6 bases, with 18 bases between. The CDR3 loop spans 14 amino acids. The CDR3 loop is CSAPPRLGFNEQFF. The CDR3 DNA sequence: TGCAGTGCCCCTCCCCGGCTGGGGTTCAATGAGCAGTTCTTC.

The J gene is TRBJ2-3, the V gene TRBV5-6; TRBD2 matches at 7 bases. Germline V gene sequence: CDR1 SGHDT, CDR2 YYEEEE. This CDR3 contains 14 residues. After removal of 1 base from V and 4 bases from J, the junction contained 3 bases not matched to a gene. The CDR3 reads CASSLNAGADTQYF. The CDR3 region has the DNA TGTGCCAGCAGCTTGAATGCGGGAGCAGATACGCAGTATTTT. Using reference TRBV5-6 and TRBJ2-3 for the parts outside the CDR3, the full variable domain is DAGVTQSPTHLIKTRGQQVTLRCSPKSGHDTVSWYQQALGQGPQFIFQYYEEEERQRGNFPDRFSGHQFPNYSSELNVNALLLGDSALYLCASSLNAGADTQYFGPGTRLTVL.

The chain uses TRBV6-1 and TRBJ2-3; 7 bases fit TRBD1. CDR3 size: 13 residues. With V trimmed by 2 bases and J by 14 bases, 10 bases remained unmatched. Germline V gene sequence: CDR1 MNHNS, CDR2 SASEGT. The CDR3 spells CASSETRRTGRYF. Here the CDR3 DNA reads TGTGCCAGCAGTGAAACGAGGAGGACAGGACGGTATTTT.

This clonotype was picked up a small number of times. The V call is TRBV18, the J call TRBJ2-7; no clear D. Trimming removed 2 bases at V and 4 bases at J, with 9 bases between. CDR3 size: 13 residues. Germline lookup yields CDR1 KGHSH and CDR2 LQKENI. The DNA of the CDR3 is TGTGCCAGCTCACCATTAGGAGAGTACGAGCAGTACTTC. Amino acids: CASSPLGEYEQYF.

The chain combines TRBV7-2 with TRBJ2-7; D is possibly TRBD2 (5 bases). The germline CDR1 and CDR2 sequences are SGHTA and FQGNSA. Trimming stripped 2 bases from V and 7 bases from J, with 12 bases between. The CDR3 is 13 residues long. CDR3 DNA sequence: TGTGCCAGCAGCTTACTGGGGTCGGGGGAGCAGTACTTC. It encodes CASSLLGSGEQYF.

The V gene is TRBV13, the J gene TRBJ2-7; the match to TRBD2 covers 14 bases. Trimming at V came to 0 bases and at J to 6 bases, leaving 13 bases not matched to a gene. The CDR3 loop spans 19 amino acids. Germline V gives CDR1 PRHDT, CDR2 FYEKMQ (reference sequence). CDR3 protein: CASSLGPRSPGLAGVEQYF. The CDR3 bases are TGTGCCAGCAGCTTAGGTCCCCGGTCACCGGGACTAGCGGGAGTCGAGCAGTACTTC.